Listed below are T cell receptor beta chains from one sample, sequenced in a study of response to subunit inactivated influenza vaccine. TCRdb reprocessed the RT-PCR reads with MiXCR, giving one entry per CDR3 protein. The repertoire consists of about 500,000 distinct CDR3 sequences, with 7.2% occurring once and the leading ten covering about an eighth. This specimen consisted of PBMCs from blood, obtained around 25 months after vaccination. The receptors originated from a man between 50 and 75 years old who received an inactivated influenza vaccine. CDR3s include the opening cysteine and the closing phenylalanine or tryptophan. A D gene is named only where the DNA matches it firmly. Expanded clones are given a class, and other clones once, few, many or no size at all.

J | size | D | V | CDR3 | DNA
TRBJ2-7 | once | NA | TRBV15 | CATRRDGWYEQYF | TGTGCCACCAGACGGGACGGATGGTACGAGCAGTACTTC
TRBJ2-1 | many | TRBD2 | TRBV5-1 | CASSLAGGGYNEQFF | TGCGCCAGCAGCTTGGCCGGGGGGGGGTACAATGAGCAGTTCTTC
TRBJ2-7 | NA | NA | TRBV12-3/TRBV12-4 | CASSPLEGFEQYF | TGTGCCAGCAGTCCCTTAGAGGGTTTCGAGCAGTACTTC
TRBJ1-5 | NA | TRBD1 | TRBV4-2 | CASSQSRQGNQPQHF | TGTGCCAGCAGCCAATCCAGACAGGGGAATCAGCCCCAGCATTTT
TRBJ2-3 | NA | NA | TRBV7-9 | CASSLESPDTQYF | TGTGCCAGCAGCTTAGAGTCCCCAGATACGCAGTATTTT
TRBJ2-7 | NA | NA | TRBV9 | CASSPKGGTSYEQYF | TGTGCCAGCAGCCCCAAAGGAGGGACCTCCTACGAGCAGTACTTC
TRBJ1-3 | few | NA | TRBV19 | CASRLAAGNTIYF | TGTGCCAGTAGGTTGGCGGCCGGAAACACCATATATTTT
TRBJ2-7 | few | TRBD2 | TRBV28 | CATDRGGDFSEQYF | TGTGCCACAGACCGGGGGGGGGACTTTTCCGAGCAGTACTTC
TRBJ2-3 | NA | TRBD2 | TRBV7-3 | CASSPEGLAGAMTDTQYF | TGTGCCAGCAGCCCGGAGGGACTAGCGGGAGCGATGACAGATACGCAGTATTTT
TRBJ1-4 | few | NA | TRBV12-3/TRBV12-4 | CASSQKIKGLFF | TGTGCCAGCAGTCAGAAGATTAAAGGGCTGTTTTTT
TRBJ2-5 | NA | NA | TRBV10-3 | CAISETTQETQYF | TGTGCCATCAGTGAGACTACCCAAGAGACCCAGTACTTC
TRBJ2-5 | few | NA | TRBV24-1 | CATSRAESQETQYF | TGTGCCACCAGTCGGGCAGAGAGTCAAGAGACCCAGTACTTC
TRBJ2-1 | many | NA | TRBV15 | CATSRGWRGNYYNEQFF | TGTGCCACCAGCAGGGGGTGGCGGGGAAACTACTACAATGAGCAGTTCTTC
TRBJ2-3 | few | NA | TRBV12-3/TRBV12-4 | CASSLQDLSTDTQYF | TGTGCCAGCAGTTTGCAGGACCTAAGCACAGATACGCAGTATTTT
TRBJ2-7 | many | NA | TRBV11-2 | CASSLDFGIAYEQYF | TGTGCCAGCAGCTTAGACTTCGGGATCGCCTACGAGCAGTACTTC
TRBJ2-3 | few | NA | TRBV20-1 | CSARQGQDTQYF | TGCAGTGCTAGACAGGGTCAAGATACGCAGTATTTT
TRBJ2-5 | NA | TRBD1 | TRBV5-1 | CASSRGQGPKETQYF | TGCGCCAGCAGCAGGGGACAGGGGCCGAAAGAGACCCAGTACTTC
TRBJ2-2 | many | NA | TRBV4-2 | CASSQIGQTNTGELFF | TGTGCCAGCAGCCAAATCGGACAAACGAACACCGGGGAGCTGTTTTTT
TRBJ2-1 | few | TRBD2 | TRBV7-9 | CASSPIAGTEQFF | TGTGCCAGCAGTCCAATAGCGGGAACTGAGCAGTTCTTC
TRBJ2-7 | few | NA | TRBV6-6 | CASSWGAYEQYF | TGTGCCAGCAGTTGGGGGGCCTACGAGCAGTACTTC
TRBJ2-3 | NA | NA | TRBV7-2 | CVSSLEGTETDTQYF | TGTGTCAGCAGCTTAGAGGGGACGGAGACAGATACGCAGTATTTT
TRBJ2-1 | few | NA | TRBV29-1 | CSGLGSNEQFF | TGCAGCGGCTTGGGTTCCAATGAGCAGTTCTTC